The rows below give T cell receptor beta chains drawn from one sample of a study of blood T cell repertoires in COVID-19. Measured with immunoSEQ multiplex PCR; TCRdb has only the in-frame clones, and not every one. The data hold fewer than 250,000 clones, with roughly nine tenths observed a single time. Specimen: peripheral blood. The source of these receptors is a man between 65 and 85 years old with acute or convalescent COVID-19. Each CDR3 is given with its conserved first and last residue. A D gene is named only where the DNA matches it firmly. The listing skips clone size in some rows; elsewhere it reads once, few, many or a size class.

d_call clone_size j_call v_call cdr3_nt cdr3_aa
TRBD2 . TRBJ2-1 TRBV4-2 TGTGCCAGCAGCCAGGGCCAGGGACTAGCGGGTATTGAGCAGTTCTTC CASSQGQGLAGIEQFF
TRBD2 . TRBJ2-5 TRBV19 TGTGCCAGTAGTATCAATAGCGGGAGTGGGGAGACCCAGTACTTC CASSINSGSGETQYF
TRBD2 . TRBJ2-1 TRBV3-1/TRBV3-2 TGTGCCAGCAGCCAAGATCGGTCAGCGGGAGCCTACAATGAGCAGTTCTTC CASSQDRSAGAYNEQFF
TRBD1 . TRBJ2-5 TRBV5-8 TGTGCCAGCAGCTCGTGGACAGGACAAGAGACCCAGTACTTC CASSSWTGQETQYF
. . TRBJ1-3 TRBV5-1 TGCGCCAGCAGCGCCTCGACAGACCTCTCTGGAAACACCATATATTTT CASSASTDLSGNTIYF
TRBD1 . TRBJ1-2 TRBV29-1 TGCAGCGTTTTCCTGGACAGGGCTAGGGGCTACACCTTC CSVFLDRARGYTF
TRBD1 once TRBJ2-1 TRBV11-3 TGTGCCAGCAGCCCTTGGACAGGGAGTAATGAGCAGTTCTTC CASSPWTGSNEQFF
TRBD1 . TRBJ2-1 TRBV10-3 TGTGCCACCGCCGGGACAGGGGACCTCGGTGAGCAGTTCTTC CATAGTGDLGEQFF
. few TRBJ2-5 TRBV6-2/TRBV6-3 TGTGCCAGCAGTCCCCGGGACTTCGAAGAGACCCAGTACTTC CASSPRDFEETQYF
TRBD1 . TRBJ1-2 TRBV7-2 TGTGCCAGCAGCCCTCGACAGGGGGCGGTGAGCTATGGCTACACCTTC CASSPRQGAVSYGYTF
TRBD2 . TRBJ2-1 TRBV5-1 TGCGCCAGCAGCTTGGGCGATTCTAGCGGTAATGAGCAGTTCTTC CASSLGDSSGNEQFF
. . TRBJ2-6 TRBV19 TGTGCCAGTAGTTCCAAGCTGTCCTCTGGGGCCAACGTCCTGACTTTC CASSSKLSSGANVLTF
TRBD1 . TRBJ1-1 TRBV20-1 TGCAGTGCTAGTCTAGGGACAGTGAATGAAGCTTTCTTT CSASLGTVNEAFF
TRBD2 . TRBJ2-2 TRBV7-3 TGTGCCAGCAGCCCCTCAGGCCTAGCGGGAGTCACCGGGGAGCTGTTTTTT CASSPSGLAGVTGELFF
TRBD2 . TRBJ2-1 TRBV6-5 TGTGCCAGCAGTTACAGCGGGAGTCCCCTCAATGAGCAGTTCTTC CASSYSGSPLNEQFF
. . TRBJ1-1 TRBV6-4 TGTGCCAGCAGTGACCAGGTTAACACTGAAGCTTTCTTT CASSDQVNTEAFF
TRBD1 . TRBJ1-2 TRBV7-6 TGTGCCAGCAGCCCGACAGGGGGGAAGGAGATTAGTTCTAACTATGGCTACACCTTC CASSPTGGKEISSNYGYTF
TRBD2 . TRBJ2-1 TRBV28 TGTGCCAGCAACCCGGCTTATGCGGGAGGCAATGAGCAGTTCTTC CASNPAYAGGNEQFF